This section outlines one T cell receptor beta chain sequence together with its context. Its antigen is unidentified. These data originate in a study of OX40 agonist ivuxolimab in advanced cancers. The overall study: In this cohort, patients received ivuxolimab, an agonistic anti-OX40 (CD134) antibody. Earlier treatment with anti-PD-1, anti-PD-L1 or anti-CTLA-4 was permitted, and over 35% had received some. Study findings and constraints: The antigen specificity of the peripheral T cells (those that were expanded) was not determined. On average, a greater number of expanded clones characterised CD8+ T cells relative to CD4+.

CDR3 size: 13 residues. Trimming cost V 5 bases and J 3 bases, with 9 bases left between them. From germline, CDR1 is MNHEY and CDR2 SMNVEV (reference sequence). This table comes from immunoSEQ multiplex PCR, and its TCRdb copy is limited to in-frame clones, with some not included. The sample has 95,000 to 120,000 clones, less than 95% seen once. The receptor was derived from an adult with an advanced solid tumor such as melanoma, head and neck, liver or kidney cancer. This specimen was CD4+ or CD8+ T cells sorted from blood, taken in a trial of the OX40 agonist ivuxolimab. This sequence joins TRBV27 and TRBJ2-3; D might be TRBD1 (6 bases). CDR3: CASSKQGTDTQYF. In nucleotides, the CDR3 is TGTGCCAGCAGTAAACAGGGTACAGATACGCAGTATTTT.